These 2 T cell receptor beta chains originate from one sample sequenced in a study of T cells in Graves' hyperthyroidism and ophthalmopathy. Amplified regions were TCR beta CDR3 sequences from RNA transcripts. An initial round of RT-PCR targeting the TCR CDR3 relied on the HTBI primer set. TCRdb processed the multiplex PCR reads anew with MiXCR; each CDR3 protein has one entry. The sample shows 250,000 to 300,000 distinct CDR3 sequences, about 14% of them seen only once. Sequencing used blood. The receptor source for this set is a woman in her twenties or thirties with Graves' hyperthyroidism that later progressed to Graves' ophthalmopathy.

Concerning this clonotype: This sequence may be a read error, since a much larger clone differs from it by one base. This chain connects TRBV9 to TRBJ1-2; D is uncertain. The CDR3 extends over 16 amino acids. Trimming pared 3 bases from V and 4 bases from J, leaving 19 bases between. The germline CDR1 and CDR2 sequences are SGDLS and YYNGEE. This chain's CDR3 is CASSGDAASDGYGYTF. CDR3 nucleotides: TGTGCCAGCAGCGGAGACGCAGCCTCTGATGGCTATGGCTACACCTTC.

This clonotype occurred many times. The CDR3 coding sequence is TGTGCCAGCAGTTACCGGGCCGGGACAGGGGGTCCGAGGACTGAAGCTTTCTTT. This translates into CASSYRAGTGGPRTEAFF. The chain couples TRBV6-6 to TRBJ1-1; 11 nucleotides agree with TRBD1. The CDR3 is made up of 18 amino acids. The V gene's germline CDR1 is MNHNY and CDR2 SVGAGI (reference sequence). The junction had 13 bases not matched to a gene; V was cut back by 2 bases and J by 5 bases.